Given below is one T cell receptor beta chain in context. What this receptor recognizes is not known. Nothing much larger sits one base from this clone, and base qualities are not available. Another Seattle source contributed samples from volunteer blood donors who had recovered from COVID-19. Collaborating institutions collected whole blood in K2EDTA tubes following their own protocols. For TCRbeta analysis, collaborators shipped samples as frozen whole blood, isolated PBMCs, or DNA extracted from either of those sample types. TCRbeta CDR3 regions were amplified from genomic DNA by means of the immunoSEQ Assay, a bias-controlled multiplex PCR. The original pipeline was this. Within the assay, amplification of reference gene primers was used to estimate how many nucleated cells each sample contained. Sequence reads were collapsed and filtered to measure the absolute abundance of every unique TCRbeta CDR3 rearrangement. For each sample, productive Simpson clonality was calculated by taking the square root of Simpson's diversity index across productive rearrangements. TCRdb obtained this table from immuneACCESS and retained in-frame rearrangements with V and J assigned. These tables miss some clones; where compared with another copy, unresolved V genes account for less than half of the shortfall, and the remainder is unexplained. Clonal size and the V and J genes are those of that table, whereas D and trimming came from the DNA. This sample holds about 300,000 clones; about 87% were observed only once. The biggest ten clones account for roughly 7% of the sample.

The sample is drawn from a study of blood T cell repertoires in COVID-19 (dated by TCRdb to 2018 to 2021). For context, the study as a whole: Collaborator samples came from the United States, Italy and Spain and covered acute and convalescent phases of COVID-19. The material from the prospective study consisted of cDNA or gDNA derived from T cells, B-cell-depleted T cells, or PBMCs. Subjects who had been exposed to COVID-19, were actively infected with it, or had recovered from it provided the deeply sampled blood TCRbeta repertoires that made up the dataset. The repertoires were made available in a free public database intended to serve as a resource for research on the immune response to SARS-CoV-2. The samples were drawn from two sources: the first 160 participants of the ongoing ImmuneRACE study, and 950 to 1,500 subjects contributed by 6 global collaborators. The sample metadata nearly always contained a de-identified subject ID, COVID-19 status, age in years and sex. Where HLA class I and class II types were available, the types were taken from metadata supplied by the sample provider, not from assay-based typing. The full study reports these points: Clinical and demographic metadata were provided uncurated, with the amount varying by source and participant.

V is trimmed back by 4 bases and J by 4 bases, and the junction contains 10 bases that no gene match accounts for. CDR1 and CDR2 are drawn from the germline V gene (reference sequence): MNHNY, SVGAGI. Its CDR3 holds 16 amino acids, cysteine through phenylalanine. Just the 48-base CDR3 DNA is kept, in frame starting at base 1. The sequence came from a woman in her thirties who had recovered from COVID-19. The rearrangement combines TRBV6-6 with TRBJ1-2, with 9 central nucleotides matching TRBD1. Specimen: peripheral blood. The CDR3 reads CASSSPDRGSGYGYTF. Here is the DNA: TGTGCCAGCAGTTCACCGGACAGGGGAAGCGGCTATGGCTACACCTTC.